The clone carrying this T cell receptor (beta chain) showed up many times. Its antigen is unknown. Using genomic DNA as the template, TCR beta VDJ and CDR3 profiling was carried out. TCRdb redid the calling of the reads with MiXCR, one entry per CDR3 protein. This table holds 86,000 or so distinct CDR3 sequences, around 42% found once. Germline-derived CDR1 and CDR2 are SGDLS and YYNGEE. V dropped 3 bases and J dropped 0; count of bases not matched to a gene: 4. The CDR3 loop spans 15 amino acids. The data stem from a study of CD8+CD57+ T cells in acquired aplastic anemia. Study-level background: An average of about 3.4 ug of DNA was obtained from sorted CD4+ and CD8+ cells. Healthy donor CD4+ samples were sequenced to a depth that averaged about 10.8 million reads.

Whole-study findings and limits: Found in both controls and patients were some 31 CD8+ CDR3 sequences.

The chain couples TRBV9 to TRBJ1-1; 8 bases map to TRBD1. This TCR derives from a human donor in good health, serving as a control. The sample consisted of sorted CD4+, CD8+, or CD8+CD57+ T cells (not recorded which) from PBMCs. CDR3 in DNA: TGTGCCAGCAGCGCACGGACAGGGCTGAACACTGAAGCTTTCTTT. Translating gives CASSARTGLNTEAFF.